This T cell receptor beta chain was captured in a study of blood T cell repertoires in COVID-19. Clinical histories supplied by participants themselves formed the basis of cohort assignment. Two negative PCRs, clearance, or symptom resolution characterized the recovered Cohort 3 donors. Authors' data handling: Amplification of reference gene primers was used by the study to estimate nucleated cell counts. Assay used: immunoSEQ multiplex PCR; TCRdb lists only in-frame clones, some missing. Clonal size and the V and J genes are those of that table, whereas D and trimming came from the DNA. This sample has hundreds of thousands of clones, with more than 75% found just once. Sequenced material: PBMCs or T cells enriched from blood (not recorded which). This clonotype was obtained from a woman aged 30 to 39 who had recovered from COVID-19.

In DNA form, the CDR3 reads TGTGCCAGCAGCCTCTATCTCCAGGCCCACTATGGCTACACCTTC. Protein sequence: CASSLYLQAHYGYTF. The chain carries TRBV13 and TRBJ1-2; D unclear. Trimming shortened V by 5 bases and J by 3 bases, and 16 bases separated the two germline ends. Looked up from germline, CDR1 is PRHDT and CDR2 is FYEKMQ (reference sequence). The CDR3 covers 15 residues.